This entry lists 30 T cell receptor beta chains sequenced from one sample in a study of PD-1 blockade in mismatch repair-deficient tumors. Libraries were prepared by immunoSEQ multiplex PCR; TCRdb keeps only in-frame clonotypes and omits some of them. The table includes tens of thousands of clones, roughly 80% detected once. The sequencing used peripheral blood, collected 2 weeks after starting pembrolizumab. Receptors were obtained from an adult with mismatch repair-deficient cancer.

The chain is built from TRBV6-5 and TRBJ1-5; no clear D. The CDR3 is 14 residues long. V lost 8 bases, J lost 2 bases, and 13 bases lay in between. CDR1 is MNHEY, CDR2 SVGAGI, per germline. The CDR3 DNA sequence: TGTGCCAGCTCCCGAATTACGGGCAATCAGCCCCAGCATTTT. Amino acids: CASSRITGNQPQHF.

This sequence joins TRBV5-5 and TRBJ2-2, with a tentative D call TRBD1 (5 bases). Trimming removed 6 bases at V and 5 bases at J, with 14 bases between. The CDR3 has 14 amino acids. Germline assignment: CDR1 SGHKS and CDR2 YYEKEE (reference sequence). CDR3 loop: CASTLLPGTGELFF. CDR3 sequence (DNA): TGTGCCAGCACCCTTCTACCAGGGACCGGGGAGCTGTTTTTT.

The V gene is TRBV27, the J gene TRBJ2-3; 11 bases fit TRBD2. The CDR3 has 16 amino acids. Germline V gene lookup returns CDR1 MNHEY and CDR2 SMNVEV (reference sequence). The J segment lost 0 bases and the V segment lost 5 bases, leaving 4 bases of the junction unmatched. The CDR3 reads CASSGSGRASTDTQYF. CDR3 sequence (DNA): TGTGCCAGCAGTGGTAGCGGGAGGGCTAGCACAGATACGCAGTATTTT.

The rearrangement uses TRBV27 and TRBJ2-3; D uncertain. CDR1 and CDR2 from the germline V gene are MNHEY and SMNVEV (reference sequence). V lost 11 bases and J 6 bases, leaving 6 bases between the germline ends. The CDR3 runs 9 residues. The CDR3 is CAVGDTQYF. CDR3 DNA sequence: TGTGCCGTCGGGGATACGCAGTATTTT.

The chain joins TRBV4-2 to TRBJ1-3, with TRBD1 as a possible D gene (6 bases). The V gene's germline CDR1 is LGHNA and CDR2 YNFKEQ. Trimming left V 6 bases short and J 4 bases short, with 19 bases between. The CDR3 covers 16 residues. The CDR3 bases are TGTGCCAGCAGTTATGAAACAGGGATGAACGGAAACACCATATATTTT. This translates into CASSYETGMNGNTIYF.

The J gene is TRBJ1-1, the V gene TRBV7-3, with D unresolved. Deletions cut 2 bases from V and 1 base from J, with 8 bases between. Germline CDR1 SGHTA, CDR2 FQGTGA. CDR3 length equals 14 residues. CDR3 coding DNA: TGTGCCAGCAGCTTAGGACGGGAGAACACTGAAGCTTTCTTT. Its protein product is CASSLGRENTEAFF. The entire variable domain, with the rest obtained from reference TRBV7-3 and TRBJ1-1, is as follows: GAGVSQTPSNKVTEKGKYVELRCDPISGHTALYWYRQSLGQGPEFLIYFQGTGAADDSGLPNDRFFAVRPEGSVSTLKIQRTERGDSAVYLCASSLGRENTEAFFGQGTRLTVV.

Details on this clone: Distinct nucleotide sequences in the sample also encode this CDR3. The chain combines TRBV9 with TRBJ2-1; 8 bases agree with TRBD2. Germline V lookup: CDR1 SGDLS, CDR2 YYNGEE. The CDR3 totals 17 residues. V lost 2 bases, J lost 5 bases, and 12 bases stayed unmatched. This chain's CDR3 is CASSVVGSGTLHNEQFF. For the CDR3, the DNA is TGTGCCAGCAGCGTGGTAGGTAGCGGGACCCTTCACAATGAGCAGTTCTTC.

V and J are TRBV6-5 and TRBJ1-2; TRBD1 agrees at 11 bases. The ends lost 2 bases at V and 7 bases at J; junction bases unmatched: 9. The CDR3 sequence is 16 residues long. CDR1 and CDR2 (germline): MNHEY, SVGAGI. The CDR3, as DNA: TGTGCCAGCAGTTACCCCCAGACCGGGACAGGGGGTGGCTACACCTTC. This codes for CASSYPQTGTGGGYTF.

CDR3 DNA: TGTGCCAGCAGCTTAGTCGGGTCAATGTCTGAAGCTTTCTTT. It translates to CASSLVGSMSEAFF. The J gene is TRBJ1-1, the V gene TRBV7-9; D remains unclear. Trimming took off 1 base at V and 6 bases at J, with 12 bases between the two ends. Looked up from germline, CDR1 is SEHNR and CDR2 is FQNEAQ (reference sequence). The CDR3 sequence is 14 residues long.

The chain recombines TRBV5-1 with TRBJ1-1, with D possibly being TRBD1 (6 bases). This CDR3 has 15 residues. The ends were cut back, 6 bases at V and 0 bases at J, with 15 bases in the middle. Per germline, CDR1 SGHRS and CDR2 YFSETQ. CDR3 amino acids: CASKRGGLVNTEAFF. The CDR3 DNA reads TGCGCCAGCAAACGCGGGGGGCTGGTGAACACTGAAGCTTTCTTT.

The J gene is TRBJ2-7, the V gene TRBV10-3; possible D gene TRBD1, 6 bases. Trimming removed 8 bases from V and 2 bases from J, with 16 bases in between. This CDR3 has 14 amino acids. Germline CDR1 is ENHRY and CDR2 is SYGVKD. In DNA form, the CDR3 reads TGTGCCATCTCATCCCGACAGGAAACCTACGAGCAGTACTTC. It translates to CAISSRQETYEQYF.

The rearrangement uses TRBV2 and TRBJ1-1, with D perhaps TRBD1 (5 bases). V lost 7 bases and J 1 base, leaving 10 bases between the germline ends. This CDR3 region has 13 residues. Germline V lookup: CDR1 SNHLY, CDR2 FYNNEI. The CDR3 is CASTRVENTEAFF. DNA for the CDR3: TGTGCCAGCACCAGGGTGGAGAACACTGAAGCTTTCTTT.

The chain combines TRBV5-1 with TRBJ2-5; 7 bases align to TRBD1. The CDR3 covers 14 residues. Per the germline V gene, CDR1 is SGHRS and CDR2 is YFSETQ. J was trimmed by 2 bases and V by 3 bases; bases with no gene match: 4. CDR3 DNA sequence: TGCGCCAGCAGCTCAGGGGGACAGCAAGAGACCCAGTACTTC. This codes for CASSSGGQQETQYF.

CDR3 protein: CASSLGGETPNYGYTF. DNA of the CDR3: TGCGCCAGCAGCTTGGGTGGCGAGACACCAAACTATGGCTACACCTTC. The rearrangement uses TRBV5-1 and TRBJ1-2, with no clear D. This CDR3 comprises 16 residues. V lost 0 bases and J lost 2, with 14 bases in between. In germline, CDR1 is SGHRS, CDR2 YFSETQ.

J is TRBJ2-1 and V is TRBV6-6; 7 bases line up with TRBD1. This CDR3 spans 13 amino acids. J lost 7 bases, V lost 6 bases, and 6 bases had no gene match. In germline, CDR1 is MNHNY, CDR2 SVGAGI (reference sequence). CDR3 nucleotides: TGTGCCAGCAGCCGGACAGGCTTTAATGAGCAGTTCTTC. This sequence encodes CASSRTGFNEQFF.

The V call is TRBV7-6, the J call TRBJ2-1; a weak D match, TRBD1 (6 bases). V lost 1 base and J lost 4, with 17 bases in between. CDR3 length equals 17 residues. The V gene's germline CDR1 is SGHVS and CDR2 FNYEAQ. The CDR3 region is CASSLEIGWGPYNEQFF. DNA of the CDR3: TGTGCCAGCAGCTTAGAAATAGGGTGGGGGCCTTACAATGAGCAGTTCTTC.

This chain joins TRBV27 and TRBJ1-2, with 7 bases identical to TRBD1. After removal of 5 bases from V and 3 bases from J, the junction contained 9 bases not matched to a gene. This CDR3 comprises 15 residues. Germline-derived CDR1 and CDR2 are MNHEY and SMNVEV (reference sequence). The CDR3 nucleotides read TGTGCCAGCAGTCCACGACTAGGGACAGACTATGGCTACACCTTC. It specifies CASSPRLGTDYGYTF.

DNA for the CDR3: TGCGCCAGCAGCTCGCGCGAGGTGGCCGCAGATACGCAGTATTTT. The encoded protein is CASSSREVAADTQYF. V is TRBV5-1 and J is TRBJ2-3; D is ambiguous. Trimming stripped 3 bases from V and 4 bases from J, with 15 bases between. The CDR3 contains 15 residues. Germline V CDR1 and CDR2: SGHRS, YFSETQ. The full variable domain, its missing parts supplied by reference TRBV5-1 and TRBJ2-3, is KAGVTQTPRYLIKTRGQQVTLSCSPISGHRSVSWYQQTPGQGLQFLFEYFSETQRNKGNFPGRFSGRQFSNSRSEMNVSTLELGDSALYLCASSSREVAADTQYFGPGTRLTVL.

The V and J genes are TRBV5-1 and TRBJ2-5; 12 bases agree with TRBD2. In germline, CDR1 is SGHRS, CDR2 YFSETQ. CDR3 length equals 16 residues. V lost 3 bases and J lost 2; bases outside the gene matches: 5. The CDR3 nucleotides read TGCGCCAGCAGCTCAGGACTAGCGGGGAAACAAGAGACCCAGTACTTC. Amino acids: CASSSGLAGKQETQYF.

The rearrangement links TRBV29-1 to TRBJ1-2; unclear D gene. This CDR3 is built from 11 residues. The V and J ends lost 2 bases and 2 bases respectively, with 3 bases between them. In germline, CDR1 is SQVTM, CDR2 ANQGSEA. CDR3: CSVEQNYGYTF. CDR3 sequence (DNA): TGCAGCGTTGAACAAAACTATGGCTACACCTTC.

This clone was detected only a few times. In DNA form, the CDR3 reads TGCGCCAGCAGTCCTCGTGACAGGGGGGGATACGAGCAGTACTTC. This translates into CASSPRDRGGYEQYF. The chain has TRBV4-1 and TRBJ2-7; 9 bases fit TRBD1. Germline CDR1 is MGHRA and CDR2 is YSYEKL. This CDR3 contains 15 residues. V lost 6 bases to trimming and J lost 4 bases; unmatched junction nucleotides: 10.

The rearrangement links TRBV30 to TRBJ1-1, with D unresolved. The CDR3 loop spans 12 amino acids. Per germline, CDR1 GTSNPN and CDR2 SVGIG (reference sequence). V gave up 8 bases and J gave up 4 bases, with 14 bases separating them. The CDR3: CAGLLVSTEAFF. The CDR3 DNA is TGTGCCGGACTTTTAGTGAGCACTGAAGCTTTCTTT.

The chain has TRBV30 and TRBJ2-3; 14 nucleotides align to TRBD2. Trimming removed 2 bases from V and 4 bases from J; junction bases left unmatched: 2. From germline, CDR1 is GTSNPN and CDR2 SVGIG (reference sequence). This CDR3 contains 15 residues. The CDR3 DNA is TGTGCCTGGAGTCGGGGACTAGCGGGAGCAGATACGCAGTATTTT. Protein: CAWSRGLAGADTQYF.

V usage is TRBV20-1 and J usage is TRBJ2-3; D is undetermined. From germline, CDR1 is DFQATT and CDR2 SNEGSKA (reference sequence). V lost 3 bases and J lost 4, with 2 bases in between. The CDR3 totals 10 residues. CDR3 amino acids: CSASSDTQYF. DNA for the CDR3: TGCAGTGCTAGTTCAGATACGCAGTATTTT.

The chain is built from TRBV6-1 and TRBJ1-2, with D unresolved. With 6 bases removed from V and 3 bases from J, the gap between germline ends came to 8 bases. The CDR3 sequence is 12 residues long. Germline V gives CDR1 MNHNS, CDR2 SASEGT. The CDR3 reads CASRTGDYGYTF. The DNA for the CDR3 is TGTGCCAGCAGAACTGGGGACTATGGCTACACCTTC.

V and J are TRBV7-2 and TRBJ2-1; D is unclear. From germline, CDR1 is SGHTA and CDR2 FQGNSA. V lost 5 bases and J 4 bases, leaving 9 bases between the germline ends. This CDR3 region has 13 residues. The CDR3 coding sequence is TGTGCCAGCAGCGGGGTCTCTTACAATGAGCAGTTCTTC. Protein product: CASSGVSYNEQFF.

This clone was picked up one time. The gene calls are TRBV2 and TRBJ1-2; D is perhaps TRBD1 (5 bases). The CDR3 consists of 18 residues. V was pared by 6 bases and J by 4 bases, with 27 bases between. The germline V gene has CDR1 SNHLY and CDR2 FYNNEI. CDR3 DNA: TGTGCCAGCAGCCTTAGACAGATTCTGGCAGTTTCGGGCTATGGCTACACCTTC. Residues: CASSLRQILAVSGYGYTF.

This clone has a handful of counts. The chain has TRBV28 and TRBJ2-2; the match to TRBD1 covers 8 bases. The germline V gene encodes CDR1 MDHEN and CDR2 SYDVKM. The CDR3 has 15 residues. Unmatched junction bases numbered 9, after V lost 5 bases and J lost 7 bases. The CDR3 region is CASSTRTGWDGELFF. The CDR3 DNA reads as TGTGCCAGCAGTACCCGGACAGGGTGGGACGGGGAGCTGTTTTTT.

The V gene is TRBV29-1, the J gene TRBJ1-2, with D tentatively TRBD1 (6 bases). Trimming took off 3 bases at V and 6 bases at J, with 23 bases between the two ends. The germline gives CDR1 SQVTM, CDR2 ANQGSEA. The CDR3 length is 16 residues. CDR3 nucleotide sequence: TGCAGCGTTGATGACGTTACGGGCAGGGGTTATGATGGCTACACCTTC. This translates into CSVDDVTGRGYDGYTF.

Points on this clone: At one of its ends the junction is not consistent with the germline gene, which may arise from a read error. V is TRBV7-7 and J is TRBJ2-3, with D possibly TRBD2 on 6 matching bases. This CDR3 region has 17 residues. Germline V lookup: CDR1 SSHAT, CDR2 FNYEAQ (reference sequence). The CDR3 loop reads CASSLGSGGISTDTQYF. The CDR3 nucleotides read TGTGCTAGCAGCTTAGGATCGGGCGGGATAAGCACAGATACGCAGTATTTT.